The 11 T cell receptor beta chains below all came from one sample that was sequenced in a study of T cells in Graves' hyperthyroidism and ophthalmopathy. Amplification yielded TCR beta CDR3 regions, with RNA transcripts as the source. The study used the HTBI primer set for a first-round RT-PCR of the TCR CDR3. TCRdb independently ran MiXCR on the multiplex PCR reads; one entry per CDR3 protein. Of some 600,000 distinct CDR3 sequences in the sample, around 13% were seen once. The sequencing input was blood. The source is a woman younger than 45 with Graves' hyperthyroidism that later progressed to Graves' ophthalmopathy.

The chain carries TRBV20-1 and TRBJ1-6; 7 nucleotides line up with TRBD1. This CDR3 spans 15 amino acids. J lost 10 bases, V lost 4 bases, and 13 bases had no gene match. Germline V CDR1 and CDR2: DFQATT, SNEGSKA (reference sequence). This CDR3 is CSANPAGQPASPLHF. In nucleotides, the CDR3 is TGCAGTGCTAATCCTGCGGGACAGCCGGCCTCACCCCTCCACTTT.

Only a few counts were recorded for this clonotype. V and J are TRBV5-4 and TRBJ2-5; 8 bases fit TRBD2. CDR3 size: 18 residues. With V trimmed by 2 bases and J by 4 bases, 16 bases remained unmatched. Germline loops: CDR1 SGHNT, CDR2 YYREEE (reference sequence). As DNA, the CDR3 is TGTGCCAGCAGCTTAATAATCGGGAGGGGCGTGTTCAGAGAGACCCAGTACTTC. This translates into CASSLIIGRGVFRETQYF.

This clonotype occurred many times. CDR3 amino acids: CATSKNNEQFF. DNA of the CDR3: TGTGCCACCAGCAAGAACAATGAGCAGTTCTTC. The V gene is TRBV15, the J gene TRBJ2-1; no firm D call. Germline V gene lookup returns CDR1 LNHNV and CDR2 YYDKDF (reference sequence). Trimming cost V 4 bases and J 5 bases, with 3 bases left between them. This CDR3 contains 11 residues.

In this sample, this clonotype turned up many times. CDR3 DNA: TGTGCCAGCAGTTTAGCGGCGGGAGGAAACGAGCAGTACTTC. Protein product: CASSLAAGGNEQYF. The V call is TRBV12-3 or TRBV12-4, the J call TRBJ2-7; the match to TRBD2 covers 8 bases. This CDR3 has 14 amino acids. Unmatched junction bases numbered 3, after V lost 0 bases and J lost 5 bases.

This clonotype was recorded once. This may be a read error, as it is one base from a much larger clone. The rearrangement links TRBV28 to TRBJ2-5; D unresolved. Germline-derived CDR1 and CDR2 are MDHEN and SYDVKM. This CDR3 region has 12 residues. CDR3 coding DNA: TGTGCCAGCAATATACGGAACTCTATACAACACTTC. This codes for CASNIRNSIQHF.

This clonotype was seen ten or more times. V gene TRBV6-2 or TRBV6-3 combines with J gene TRBJ2-1; D not resolved. The germline CDR1 and CDR2 sequences are MNHEY and SVGEGT. This CDR3 is 13 amino acids long. Trimming shortened V by 4 bases and J by 2 bases, and 6 bases separated the two germline ends. CDR3 in amino acids: CASSSQTYNEQFF. The CDR3 DNA sequence: TGTGCCAGCAGTTCCCAGACCTACAATGAGCAGTTCTTC.

Many counts were recorded for this clonotype. CDR3: CASSIGRGDYSPLHF. The CDR3 nucleotides are TGTGCCAGTAGTATCGGTCGAGGGGACTACTCACCCCTCCACTTT. This chain connects TRBV19 to TRBJ1-6; D might be TRBD1 (5 bases). CDR3 length: 15 residues. From germline, CDR1 is LNHDA and CDR2 SQIVND (reference sequence). Trimming pared 3 bases from V and 10 bases from J, leaving 16 bases between.

This clonotype has a count of ten or more. The rearrangement links TRBV7-8 to TRBJ2-3; 10 bases are shared with TRBD2. V shed 5 bases and J 1 base; nucleotides not matched to a gene: 9. The CDR3 runs 17 residues. CDR1 and CDR2 from the germline V gene are SGHVS and FQNEAQ. CDR3 coding DNA: TGTGCCAGCAGCCCGCCTAGCGGGAGTGGAGGCACAGATACGCAGTATTTT. Translating it yields CASSPPSGSGGTDTQYF.

J is TRBJ2-1 and V is TRBV11-2; 9 nucleotides line up with TRBD2. This CDR3 has 16 amino acids. The germline gives CDR1 SGHAT, CDR2 FQNNGV. V trimming: 0 bases; J trimming: 9 bases; junction bases outside the gene matches: 9. The CDR3 nucleotides are TGTGCCAGCAGCTTAGAGGCTAGCGGGATTAGTATTGAGCAGTTCTTC. Encoded protein: CASSLEASGISIEQFF.

Ten or more counts support this clonotype. The V gene is TRBV30, the J gene TRBJ1-5; the D gene is possibly TRBD1 (6 bases). This CDR3 contains 14 residues. V lost 0 bases to trimming and J lost 4 bases, with 10 bases between them. Germline V gene data show CDR1 as GTSNPN and CDR2 as SVGIG (reference sequence). CDR3 protein: CAWSVGGLNQPQHF. DNA for the CDR3: TGTGCCTGGAGTGTAGGGGGGCTTAATCAGCCCCAGCATTTT.

V usage is TRBV7-9 and J usage is TRBJ1-1; D unresolved. The CDR3 loop spans 15 amino acids. From germline, CDR1 is SEHNR and CDR2 FQNEAQ (reference sequence). V was cut by 5 bases and J by 1 base, with 14 bases left in between. In DNA, the CDR3 is TGTGCCAGCAGCCCCTCGGGGAGAGAGAACACTGAAGCTTTCTTT. This translates into CASSPSGRENTEAFF.